This T cell receptor (beta chain) was captured by sequencing in a study of shared clonotypes between healthy human individuals. Study-wide points: Sampling included only blood; tissue repertoires likely differ. The study found lower generation probabilities in non-shared clonotypes than in those shared by all four donors.

In the case of this clone: Its antigen is undetermined.

Naive CD8 cells lacked CD45RO and underwent positive selection for CCR7, leaving out terminally differentiated effector memory CD45RA+ cells. At a deep level, the assay was run. This table comes from immunoSEQ multiplex PCR, and its TCRdb copy is limited to in-frame clones, with some not included. This sample has around 560,000 clones, with 85% to 95% found just once. CDR1 is SGHRS, CDR2 YFSETQ, per germline. Trimming at V came to 3 bases and at J to 5 bases, leaving 9 bases not matched to a gene. This CDR3 comprises 17 residues. The gene calls are TRBV5-1 and TRBJ2-1; TRBD2 aligns across 12 bases. This TCR was sampled from a woman aged 25-40 years in good health. Sequenced input: naive CD8+ T cells sorted from blood. CDR3 nucleotides: TGCGCCAGCAGCTCTAAGACTAGCGGGAGACGTGACAATGAGCAGTTCTTC. Translation gives CASSSKTSGRRDNEQFF.